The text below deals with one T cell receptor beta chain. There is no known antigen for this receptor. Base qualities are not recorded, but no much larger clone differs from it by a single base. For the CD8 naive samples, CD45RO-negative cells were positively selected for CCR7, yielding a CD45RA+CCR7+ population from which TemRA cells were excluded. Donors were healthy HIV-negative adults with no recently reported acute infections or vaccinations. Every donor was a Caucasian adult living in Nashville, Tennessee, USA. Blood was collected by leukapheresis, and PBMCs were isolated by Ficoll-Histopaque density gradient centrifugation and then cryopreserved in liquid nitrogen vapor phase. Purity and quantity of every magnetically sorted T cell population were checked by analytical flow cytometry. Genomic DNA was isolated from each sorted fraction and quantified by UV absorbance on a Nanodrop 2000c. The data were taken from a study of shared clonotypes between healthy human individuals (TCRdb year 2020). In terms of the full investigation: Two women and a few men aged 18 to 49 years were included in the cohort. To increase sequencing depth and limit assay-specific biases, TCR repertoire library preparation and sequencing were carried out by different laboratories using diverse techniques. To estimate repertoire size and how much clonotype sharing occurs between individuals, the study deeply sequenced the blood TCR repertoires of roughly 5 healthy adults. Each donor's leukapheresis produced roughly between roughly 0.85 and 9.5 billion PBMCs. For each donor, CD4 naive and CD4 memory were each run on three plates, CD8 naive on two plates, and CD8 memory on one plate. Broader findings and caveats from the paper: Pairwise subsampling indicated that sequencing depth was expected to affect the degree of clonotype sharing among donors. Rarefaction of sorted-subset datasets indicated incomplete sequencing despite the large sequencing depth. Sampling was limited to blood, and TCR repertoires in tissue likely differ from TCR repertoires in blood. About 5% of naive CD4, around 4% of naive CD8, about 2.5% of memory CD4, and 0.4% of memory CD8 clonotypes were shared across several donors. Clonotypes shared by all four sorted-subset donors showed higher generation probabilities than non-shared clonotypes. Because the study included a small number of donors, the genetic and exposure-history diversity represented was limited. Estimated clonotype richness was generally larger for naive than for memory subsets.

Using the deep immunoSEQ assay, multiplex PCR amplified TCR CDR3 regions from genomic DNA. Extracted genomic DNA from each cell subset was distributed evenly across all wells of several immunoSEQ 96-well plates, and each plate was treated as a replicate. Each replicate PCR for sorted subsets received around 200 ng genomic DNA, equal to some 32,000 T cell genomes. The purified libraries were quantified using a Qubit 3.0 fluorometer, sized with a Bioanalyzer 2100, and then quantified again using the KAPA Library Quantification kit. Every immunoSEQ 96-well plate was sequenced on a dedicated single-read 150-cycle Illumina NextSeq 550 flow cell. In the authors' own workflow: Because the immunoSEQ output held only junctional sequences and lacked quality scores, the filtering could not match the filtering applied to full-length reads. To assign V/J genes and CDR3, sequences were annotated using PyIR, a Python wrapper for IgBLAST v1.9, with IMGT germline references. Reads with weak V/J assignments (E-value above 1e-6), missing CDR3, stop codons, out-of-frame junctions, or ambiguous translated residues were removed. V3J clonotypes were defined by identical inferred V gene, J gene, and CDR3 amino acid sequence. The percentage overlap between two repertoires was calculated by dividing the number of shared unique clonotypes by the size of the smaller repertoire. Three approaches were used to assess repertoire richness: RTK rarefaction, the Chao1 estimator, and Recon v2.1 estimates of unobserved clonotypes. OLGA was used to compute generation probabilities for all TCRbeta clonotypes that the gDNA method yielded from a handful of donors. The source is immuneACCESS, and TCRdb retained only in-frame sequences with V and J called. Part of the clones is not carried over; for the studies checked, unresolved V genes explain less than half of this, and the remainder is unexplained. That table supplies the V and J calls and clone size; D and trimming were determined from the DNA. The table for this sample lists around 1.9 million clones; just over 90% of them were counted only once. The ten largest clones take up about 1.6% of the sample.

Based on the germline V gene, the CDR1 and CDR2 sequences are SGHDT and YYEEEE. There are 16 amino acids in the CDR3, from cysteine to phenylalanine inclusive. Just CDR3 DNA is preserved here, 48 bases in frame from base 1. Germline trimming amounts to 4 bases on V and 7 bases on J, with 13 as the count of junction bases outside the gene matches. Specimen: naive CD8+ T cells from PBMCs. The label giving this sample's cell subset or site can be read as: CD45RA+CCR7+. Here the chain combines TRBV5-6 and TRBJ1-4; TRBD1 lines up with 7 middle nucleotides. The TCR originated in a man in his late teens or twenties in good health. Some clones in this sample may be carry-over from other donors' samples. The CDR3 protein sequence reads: CASSPLRQGGIEKLFF. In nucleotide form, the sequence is TGTGCCAGCAGCCCACTTCGACAGGGAGGTATTGAAAAACTGTTTTTT.